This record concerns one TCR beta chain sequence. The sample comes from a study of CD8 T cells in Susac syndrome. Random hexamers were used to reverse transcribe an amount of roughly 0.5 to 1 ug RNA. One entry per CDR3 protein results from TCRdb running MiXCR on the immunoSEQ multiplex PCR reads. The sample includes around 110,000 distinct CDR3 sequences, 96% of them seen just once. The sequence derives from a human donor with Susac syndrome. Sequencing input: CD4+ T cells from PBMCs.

In DNA, the CDR3 is TGCAGCGGGACAGGCACCGGGGAGCTGTTTTTT. Its translation: CSGTGTGELFF. This rearrangement joins TRBV29-1 to TRBJ2-2, with TRBD1 identical over 7 bases. V shed 7 bases and J 4 bases; nucleotides not matched to a gene: 0. This CDR3 comprises 11 residues. Germline V gene sequence: CDR1 SQVTM, CDR2 ANQGSEA.